This TCR beta chain was found in a study of identical twins. This clonotype has a handful of counts. The antigen remains unidentified. Each CDR3 protein gets one entry after TCRdb re-called the 5' RACE reads with MiXCR. Of 200,000 or so distinct CDR3 sequences in the sample, approximately 15% are singletons; the top ten hold about 38%. Study-level findings and limits: Those out-of-frame alpha sequences shared by twins showed an excess of low generation probability.

CDR1 is MNHEY and CDR2 is SVGEGT in the germline V gene. Trimming removed 7 bases from V and 2 bases from J, with 18 bases in between. The length of the CDR3 is 15 residues. This same sample was also part of a study on T cells expressing NK-cell markers. That source reports: Sorted CD3+CD56+NKG2C+, CD3+CD56+NKG2C- and CD3+CD56-NKG2C+ T cells provided the TCR beta repertoires.

This sequence was found in a woman younger than 30 in good health. This sequence joins TRBV6-2 or TRBV6-3 and TRBJ2-7; TRBD1 might be the D (5 bases). The sample comprised CD8+ T cells sorted from blood. The CDR3 coding sequence is TGTGCCAGCAAGAACCTAGGACAAGACGCCTACGAGCAGTACTTC. Translation gives CASKNLGQDAYEQYF.